This paragraph covers one TCR beta chain sequence. It has no known antigen specificity. The record has no base qualities; no much larger clone is one base away. Other DNA sequences of this sample code for an identical CDR3. The data belong to a study of T cell responses to AZD1222 COVID-19 vaccine (TCRdb year 2021). About the investigation overall: AZD1222 recipients with second doses at about 4 weeks or about 12 weeks were pooled, because spike-specific TCR depth and breadth did not differ between schedules. A total of 230 to 250 trial participants underwent TCR sequencing, of whom roughly 210 had received two doses of AZD1222 and 26 had received two doses of the MenACWY control vaccine. Trial participants were enrolled into age subgroups of 18-55, 56-69 and 70-plus years, which contained 148, 28 and 57 TCR-sequenced participants, respectively.

The CDR3 regions of human TCRbeta chains were analyzed by immunosequencing. As for how the authors treated the data: Repertoire TCRs were matched against a reference library of SARS-CoV-2-specific TCRs generated with the MIRA antigen-specificity platform. Breadth was defined as the fraction of unique TCRs that were SARS-CoV-2-associated. Depth was defined as the fraction of total T cells that were SARS-CoV-2-associated. Using the MIRA data, each spike-specific TCR was mapped to the spike region that the TCR reacts to and placed in a CD4 or CD8 class. Log10-transformed breadth and depth values were compared by one-way ANOVA with Sidak's multiple comparisons tests. Here the immuneACCESS table is served through TCRdb, limited to in-frame sequences with V and J called. Missing clones are a known gap in these copies; in checked studies unresolved V genes cover under half, and the rest lacks a known reason. V and J calls and clone size are those listed in that table; D and trimming were worked out from the DNA. For this sample the table gives under 200,000 clones, of which roughly nine tenths were detected only once. 1.5% to 2% of the sample is held by the ten biggest clonotypes.

What this sample's time point label stands for: baseline before first vaccination. Samples from vaccinated people were obtained from the UK trials COV001 and COV002, which included a single-blind randomized controlled phase 2/3 trial of AZD1222 (ChAdOx1 nCoV-19) in healthy adults. For TCRbeta chain sequencing, PBMC samples from trial participants were taken at day 0 and at day 28 after the second dose. The CDR3 measures 13 amino acids from cysteine to phenylalanine. Of all the DNA, just the CDR3 is kept, 39 bases in frame from base 1. The germline V gene (reference sequence) sets CDR1 to LNHDA and CDR2 to SQIVND. V is shortened by 1 base, J by 6 bases, and the region joining them spans 9 bases. The investigation overall reported the following: Vaccine-associated CD4 TCRs spanned the whole spike protein, with dominant responses in regions 160-218 and 743-854. Reportedly, close to half of the unique spike-specific TCRs recognized epitopes lying outside the regions that are mutated in the B.1.351 and B.1.1.7 variants. Because no day 14 peak-response samples were available, repertoires were characterized only after the peak T cell response. The 56-69-year group was small, and its depth increase did not reach significance, likely because of low power. Only five or six AZD1222 recipients were SARS-CoV-2 seropositive at baseline, limiting conclusions about previously exposed vaccinees. Participants were mostly white British and included more females than males, and it was suggested by the authors that clonal diversity may have been underestimated. Spike-specific TCR breadth and depth rose significantly after two AZD1222 doses compared with day 0 and with MenACWY recipients.

The sequences come from peripheral blood, collected on day 0 of AZD1222 vaccination. The rearrangement joined TRBV19 to TRBJ1-2; the D gene identity is not certain. The sequence derives from an adult in good health. In nucleotide form, the sequence is TGTGCCAGTAGTATAGCGGGCTCTGATGGCTACACCTTC. Protein translation: CASSIAGSDGYTF.